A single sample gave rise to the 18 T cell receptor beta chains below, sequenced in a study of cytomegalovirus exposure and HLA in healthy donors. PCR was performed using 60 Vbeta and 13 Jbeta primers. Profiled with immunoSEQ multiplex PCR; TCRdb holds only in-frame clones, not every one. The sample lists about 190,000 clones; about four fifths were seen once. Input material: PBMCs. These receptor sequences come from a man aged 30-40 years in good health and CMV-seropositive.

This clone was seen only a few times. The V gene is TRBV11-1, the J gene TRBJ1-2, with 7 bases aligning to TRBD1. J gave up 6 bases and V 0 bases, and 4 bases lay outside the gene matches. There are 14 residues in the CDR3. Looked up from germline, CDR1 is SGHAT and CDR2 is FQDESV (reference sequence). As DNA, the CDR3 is TGTGCCAGCAGCTTAGCGGGACAGTCACATGGCTACACCTTC. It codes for CASSLAGQSHGYTF.

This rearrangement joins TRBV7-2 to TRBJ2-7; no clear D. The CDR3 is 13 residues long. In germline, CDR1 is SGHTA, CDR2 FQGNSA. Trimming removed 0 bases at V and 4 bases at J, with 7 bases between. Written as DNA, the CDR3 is TGTGCCAGCAGCTTAGCAGAGAAATACGAGCAGTACTTC. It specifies CASSLAEKYEQYF. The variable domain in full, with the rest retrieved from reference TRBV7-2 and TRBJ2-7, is GAGVSQSPSNKVTEKGKDVELRCDPISGHTALYWYRQSLGQGLEFLIYFQGNSAPDKSGLPSDRFSAERTGGSVSTLTIQRTQQEDSAVYLCASSLAEKYEQYFGPGTRLTVT.

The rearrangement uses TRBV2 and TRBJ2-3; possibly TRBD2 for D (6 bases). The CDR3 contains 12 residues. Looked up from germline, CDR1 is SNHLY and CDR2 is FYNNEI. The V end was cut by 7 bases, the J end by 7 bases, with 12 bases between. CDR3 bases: TGTGCCAGCACGGGGGAGACCTATACGCAGTATTTT. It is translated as CASTGETYTQYF.

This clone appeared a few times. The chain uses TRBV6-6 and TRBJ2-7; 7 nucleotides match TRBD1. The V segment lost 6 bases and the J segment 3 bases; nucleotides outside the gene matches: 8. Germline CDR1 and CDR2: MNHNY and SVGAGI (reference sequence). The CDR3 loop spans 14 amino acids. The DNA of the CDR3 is TGTGCCAGCAGCGATGGACAGGTTAACTACGAGCAGTACTTC. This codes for CASSDGQVNYEQYF.

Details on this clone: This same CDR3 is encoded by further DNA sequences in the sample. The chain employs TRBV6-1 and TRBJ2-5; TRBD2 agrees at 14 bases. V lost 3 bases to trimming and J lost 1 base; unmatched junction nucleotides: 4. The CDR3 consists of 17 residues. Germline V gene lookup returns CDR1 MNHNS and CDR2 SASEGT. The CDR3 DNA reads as TGTGCCAGCAGTGACCGGACTAGCGGGGGGACCCAAGAGACCCAGTACTTC. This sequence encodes CASSDRTSGGTQETQYF.

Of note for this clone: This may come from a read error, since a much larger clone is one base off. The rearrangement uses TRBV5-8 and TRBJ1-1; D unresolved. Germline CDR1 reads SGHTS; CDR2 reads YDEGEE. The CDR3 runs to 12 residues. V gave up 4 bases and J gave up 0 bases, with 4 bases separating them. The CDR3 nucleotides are TGTGCCAGCAGCCCAATGAACACTGAAGCTTTCTTT. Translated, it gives CASSPMNTEAFF.

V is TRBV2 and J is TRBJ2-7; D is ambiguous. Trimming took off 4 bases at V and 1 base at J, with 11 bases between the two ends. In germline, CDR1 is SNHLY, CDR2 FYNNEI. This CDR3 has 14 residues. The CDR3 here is CASSVTQISYEQYF. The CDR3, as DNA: TGTGCCAGCAGTGTGACTCAGATATCCTACGAGCAGTACTTC.

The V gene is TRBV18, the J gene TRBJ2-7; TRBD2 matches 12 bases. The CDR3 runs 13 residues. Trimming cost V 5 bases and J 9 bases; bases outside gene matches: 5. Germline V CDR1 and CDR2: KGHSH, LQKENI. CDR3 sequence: CASSASGRAGQYF. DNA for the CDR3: TGTGCCAGCTCAGCTAGCGGGAGGGCCGGGCAGTACTTC. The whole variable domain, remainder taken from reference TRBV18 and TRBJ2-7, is NAGVMQNPRHLVRRRGQEARLRCSPMKGHSHVYWYRQLPEEGLKFMVYLQKENIIDESGMPKERFSAEFPKEGPSILRIQQVVRGDSAAYFCASSASGRAGQYFGPGTRLTVT.

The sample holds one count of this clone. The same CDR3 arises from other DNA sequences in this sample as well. Here the CDR3 reads CASSLGGQSSYEQYF. The CDR3 bases are TGTGCCAGCAGCTTGGGTGGGCAGAGCTCCTACGAGCAGTACTTC. The chain is built from TRBV5-4 and TRBJ2-7; D not resolved. The germline V and J ends were trimmed by 0 bases and 0 bases, with 10 bases remaining between them. Germline V gene data show CDR1 as SGHNT and CDR2 as YYREEE (reference sequence). The CDR3 consists of 15 residues.

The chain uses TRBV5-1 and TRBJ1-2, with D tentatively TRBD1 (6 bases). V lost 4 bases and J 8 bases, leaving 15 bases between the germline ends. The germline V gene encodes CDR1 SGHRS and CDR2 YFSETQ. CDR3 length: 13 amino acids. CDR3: CASSPRGAEGYTF. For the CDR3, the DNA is TGCGCCAGCAGCCCCCGGGGGGCCGAAGGCTACACCTTC.

The CDR3 DNA is TGTGCCACCAGCAGAGATCCCCCGGGAGGCCCCACCGGGGAGCTGTTTTTT. It encodes CATSRDPPGGPTGELFF. The rearrangement links TRBV15 to TRBJ2-2, with 7 bases fitting TRBD2. Germline-derived CDR1 and CDR2 are LNHNV and YYDKDF (reference sequence). This CDR3 comprises 17 residues. V was clipped by 0 bases and J by 4 bases; unmatched bases: 8.

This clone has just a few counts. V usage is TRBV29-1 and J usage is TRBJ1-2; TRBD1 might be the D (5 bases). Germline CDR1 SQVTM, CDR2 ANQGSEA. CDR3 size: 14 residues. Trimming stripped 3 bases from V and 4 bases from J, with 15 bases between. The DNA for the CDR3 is TGCAGCGTTGATGAAGGGGAAATGGGCTATGGCTACACCTTC. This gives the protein CSVDEGEMGYGYTF.

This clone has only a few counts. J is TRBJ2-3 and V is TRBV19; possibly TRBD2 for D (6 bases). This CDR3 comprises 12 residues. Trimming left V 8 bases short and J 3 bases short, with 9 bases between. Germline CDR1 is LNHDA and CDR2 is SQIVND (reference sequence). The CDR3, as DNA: TGTGCCAGTGGGGAGGCGACAGATACGCAGTATTTT. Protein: CASGEATDTQYF. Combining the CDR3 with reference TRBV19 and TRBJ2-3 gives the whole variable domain DGGITQSPKYLFRKEGQNVTLSCEQNLNHDAMYWYRQDPGQGLRLIYYSQIVNDFQKGDIAEGYSVSREKKESFPLTVTSAQKNPTAFYLCASGEATDTQYFGPGTRLTVL.

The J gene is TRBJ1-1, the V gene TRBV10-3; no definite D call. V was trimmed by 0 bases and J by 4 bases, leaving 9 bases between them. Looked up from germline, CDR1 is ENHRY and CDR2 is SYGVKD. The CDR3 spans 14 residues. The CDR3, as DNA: TGTGCCATCAGTGAGTCGGGTGGCGGCACTGAAGCTTTCTTT. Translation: CAISESGGGTEAFF.

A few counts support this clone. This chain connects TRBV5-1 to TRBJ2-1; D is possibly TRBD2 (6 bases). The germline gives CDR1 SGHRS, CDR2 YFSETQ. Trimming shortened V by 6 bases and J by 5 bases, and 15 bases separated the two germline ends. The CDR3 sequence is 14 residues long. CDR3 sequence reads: CASTPRDSDNEQFF. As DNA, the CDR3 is TGCGCCAGCACCCCCCGGGACTCGGACAATGAGCAGTTCTTC. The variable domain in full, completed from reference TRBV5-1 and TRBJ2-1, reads KAGVTQTPRYLIKTRGQQVTLSCSPISGHRSVSWYQQTPGQGLQFLFEYFSETQRNKGNFPGRFSGRQFSNSRSEMNVSTLELGDSALYLCASTPRDSDNEQFFGPGTRLTVL.

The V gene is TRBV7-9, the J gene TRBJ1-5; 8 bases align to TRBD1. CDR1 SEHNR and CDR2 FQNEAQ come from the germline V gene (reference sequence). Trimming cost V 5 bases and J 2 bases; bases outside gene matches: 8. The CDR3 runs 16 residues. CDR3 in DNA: TGTGCCAGCAGCGGAGGACAGGGTTTTCGCAATCAGCCCCAGCATTTT. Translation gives CASSGGQGFRNQPQHF.

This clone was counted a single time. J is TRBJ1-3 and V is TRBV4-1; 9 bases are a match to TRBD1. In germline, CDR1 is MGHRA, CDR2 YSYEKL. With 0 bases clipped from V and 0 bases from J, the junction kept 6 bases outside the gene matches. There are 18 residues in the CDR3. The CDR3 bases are TGCGCCAGCAGCCAAGACGCATGGACAGGGGCCTCTGGAAACACCATATATTTT. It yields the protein CASSQDAWTGASGNTIYF.

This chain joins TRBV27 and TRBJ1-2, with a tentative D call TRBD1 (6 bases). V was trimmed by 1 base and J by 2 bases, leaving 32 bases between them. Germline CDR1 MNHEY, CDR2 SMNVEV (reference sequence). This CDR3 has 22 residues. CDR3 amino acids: CASSLWGAGAGAGLQKNYGYTF. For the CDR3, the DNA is TGTGCCAGCAGTTTATGGGGCGCGGGGGCGGGGGCAGGGCTTCAGAAGAACTATGGCTACACCTTC.